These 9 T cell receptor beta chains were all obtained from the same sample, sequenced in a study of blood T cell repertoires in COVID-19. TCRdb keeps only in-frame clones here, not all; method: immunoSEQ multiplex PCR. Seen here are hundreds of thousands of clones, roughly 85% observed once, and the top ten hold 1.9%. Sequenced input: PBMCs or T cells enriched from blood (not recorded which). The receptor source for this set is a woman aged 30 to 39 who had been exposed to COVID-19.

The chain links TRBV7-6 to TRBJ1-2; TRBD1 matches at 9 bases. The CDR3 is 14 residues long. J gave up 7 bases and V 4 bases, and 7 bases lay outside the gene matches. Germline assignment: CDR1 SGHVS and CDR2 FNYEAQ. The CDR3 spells CASSSRTGVGGYTF. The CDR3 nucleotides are TGTGCCAGCAGCTCTCGGACAGGGGTTGGTGGCTACACCTTC.

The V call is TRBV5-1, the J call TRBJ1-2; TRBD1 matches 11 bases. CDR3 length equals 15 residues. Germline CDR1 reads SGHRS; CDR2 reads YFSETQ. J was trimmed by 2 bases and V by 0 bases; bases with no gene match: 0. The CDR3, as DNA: TGCGCCAGCAGCTTGGGGGACAGGGGGAACTATGGCTACACCTTC. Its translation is CASSLGDRGNYGYTF.

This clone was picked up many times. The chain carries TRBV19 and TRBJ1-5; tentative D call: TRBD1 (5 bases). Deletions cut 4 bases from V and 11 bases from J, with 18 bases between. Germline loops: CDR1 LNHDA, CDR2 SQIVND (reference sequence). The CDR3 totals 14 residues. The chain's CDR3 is CASSTDTGKGSQHF. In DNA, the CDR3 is TGTGCCAGTAGTACCGACACCGGTAAGGGGTCCCAGCATTTT.

CDR3 sequence (DNA): TGTGCCAGCAGCCTTCTCATTCCAGGCTACGAGCAGTACTTC. Translation gives CASSLLIPGYEQYF. The chain links TRBV7-2 to TRBJ2-7; D ambiguous. V dropped 5 bases and J dropped 3 bases, with 14 bases sitting between them. The CDR3 runs to 14 residues. The V gene's germline CDR1 is SGHTA and CDR2 FQGNSA.

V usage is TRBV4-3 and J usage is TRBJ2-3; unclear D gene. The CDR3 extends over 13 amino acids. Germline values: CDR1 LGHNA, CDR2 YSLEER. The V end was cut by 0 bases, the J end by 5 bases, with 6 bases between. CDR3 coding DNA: TGCGCCAGCAGCCAAGATGGGCAAGATACGCAGTATTTT. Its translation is CASSQDGQDTQYF.

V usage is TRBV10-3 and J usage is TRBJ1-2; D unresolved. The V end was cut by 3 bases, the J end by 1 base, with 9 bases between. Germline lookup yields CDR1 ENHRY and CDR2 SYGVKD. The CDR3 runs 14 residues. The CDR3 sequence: CAISDSGDNYGYTF. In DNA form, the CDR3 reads TGTGCCATCAGTGATTCCGGAGATAACTATGGCTACACCTTC.

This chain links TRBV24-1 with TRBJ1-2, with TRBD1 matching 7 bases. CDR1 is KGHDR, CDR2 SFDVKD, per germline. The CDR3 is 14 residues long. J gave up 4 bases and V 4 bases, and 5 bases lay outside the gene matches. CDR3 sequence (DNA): TGTGCCACCAGTGACCCGGGACAGACCTATGGCTACACCTTC. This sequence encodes CATSDPGQTYGYTF.

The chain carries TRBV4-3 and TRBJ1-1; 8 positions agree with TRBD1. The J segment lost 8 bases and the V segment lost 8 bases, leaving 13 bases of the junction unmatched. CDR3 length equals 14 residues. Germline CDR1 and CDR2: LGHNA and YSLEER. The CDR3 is CASGKDRAANEAFF. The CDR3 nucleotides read TGCGCCAGCGGAAAGGACAGGGCAGCGAACGAAGCTTTCTTT.

Here the CDR3 reads CASARQSNEKLFF. The CDR3 bases are TGTGCCAGCGCCAGACAGAGTAATGAAAAACTGTTTTTT. The chain uses TRBV11-2 and TRBJ1-4; possibly TRBD1 for D (5 bases). The CDR3 extends over 13 amino acids. V dropped 8 bases and J dropped 4 bases, with 11 bases sitting between them. Germline-derived CDR1 and CDR2 are SGHAT and FQNNGV.